Listed here is a single T cell receptor (beta chain). The sample comes from a study of OX40 agonist ivuxolimab in advanced cancers. About the study: Dose-escalation patients' cancers were hepatocellular carcinoma, melanoma, renal cell or head and neck cancer. The eligibility criteria allowed prior anti-PD-1, anti-PD-L1 or anti-CTLA-4 therapy, and around 38% had some. Partial responses were recorded for three patients, including one with hepatocellular carcinoma and two with cutaneous melanoma.

The protocol was immunoSEQ multiplex PCR, while the TCRdb copy is restricted to in-frame clones and leaves out a portion. In the table there are tens of thousands of clones, 87% of which are singletons. Germline CDR1 reads SEHNR; CDR2 reads FQNEAQ (reference sequence). Trimming shortened V by 1 base and J by 0 bases, and 8 bases separated the two germline ends. The length of the CDR3 is 15 residues. The TCR originated in an adult with an advanced solid tumor such as melanoma, head and neck, liver or kidney cancer. The chain recombines TRBV7-9 with TRBJ2-3, with D possibly being TRBD1 (5 bases). This specimen consisted of CD4+ or CD8+ T cells sorted from blood, obtained in a trial of the OX40 agonist ivuxolimab. The CDR3 loop is CASSLEGLSTDTQYF. CDR3 nucleotides: TGTGCCAGCAGCTTAGAGGGGTTAAGCACAGATACGCAGTATTTT.